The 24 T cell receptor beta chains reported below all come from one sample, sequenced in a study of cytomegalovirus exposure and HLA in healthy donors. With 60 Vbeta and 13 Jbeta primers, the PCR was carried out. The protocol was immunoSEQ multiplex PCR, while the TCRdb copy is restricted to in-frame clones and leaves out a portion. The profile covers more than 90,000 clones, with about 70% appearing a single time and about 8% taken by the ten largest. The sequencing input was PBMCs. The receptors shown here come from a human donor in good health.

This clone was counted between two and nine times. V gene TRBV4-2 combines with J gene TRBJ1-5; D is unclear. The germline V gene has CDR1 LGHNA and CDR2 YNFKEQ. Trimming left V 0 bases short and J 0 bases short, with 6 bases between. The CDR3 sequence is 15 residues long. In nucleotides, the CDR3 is TGTGCCAGCAGCCAAGAACAGACTAGCAATCAGCCCCAGCATTTT. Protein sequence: CASSQEQTSNQPQHF.

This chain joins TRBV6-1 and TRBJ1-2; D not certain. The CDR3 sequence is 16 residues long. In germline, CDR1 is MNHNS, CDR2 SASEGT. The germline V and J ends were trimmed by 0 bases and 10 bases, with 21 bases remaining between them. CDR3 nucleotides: TGTGCCAGCAGTGAAGCGCGAGGCTCAATAGTACTGGACTACACCTTC. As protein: CASSEARGSIVLDYTF.

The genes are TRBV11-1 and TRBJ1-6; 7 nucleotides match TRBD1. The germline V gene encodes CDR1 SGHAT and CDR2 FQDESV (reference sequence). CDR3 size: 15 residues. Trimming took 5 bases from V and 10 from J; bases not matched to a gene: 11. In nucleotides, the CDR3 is TGTGCCAGCAGCCCCAGTCCAGGGGGAGGATCACCCCTCCACTTT. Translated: CASSPSPGGGSPLHF.

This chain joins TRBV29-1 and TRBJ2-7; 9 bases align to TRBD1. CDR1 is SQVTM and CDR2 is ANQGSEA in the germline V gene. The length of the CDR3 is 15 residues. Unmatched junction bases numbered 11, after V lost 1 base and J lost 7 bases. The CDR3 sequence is CSVEGSGTGRGEQYF. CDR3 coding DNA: TGCAGCGTTGAAGGATCGGGGACAGGGAGGGGGGAGCAGTACTTC.

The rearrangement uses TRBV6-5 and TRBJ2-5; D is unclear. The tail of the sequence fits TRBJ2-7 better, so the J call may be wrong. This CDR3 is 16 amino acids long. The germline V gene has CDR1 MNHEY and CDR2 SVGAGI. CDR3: CASSYSAARTSYEQYF. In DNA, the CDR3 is TGTGCCAGCAGTTACTCAGCCGCCCGAACTTCCTACGAGCAGTACTTC.

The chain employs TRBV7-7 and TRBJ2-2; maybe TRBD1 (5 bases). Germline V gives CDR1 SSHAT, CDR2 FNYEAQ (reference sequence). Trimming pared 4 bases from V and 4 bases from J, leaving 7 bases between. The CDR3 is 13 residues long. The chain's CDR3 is CASSSRATGELFF. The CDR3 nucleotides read TGTGCCAGCAGCTCCAGGGCCACCGGGGAGCTGTTTTTT.

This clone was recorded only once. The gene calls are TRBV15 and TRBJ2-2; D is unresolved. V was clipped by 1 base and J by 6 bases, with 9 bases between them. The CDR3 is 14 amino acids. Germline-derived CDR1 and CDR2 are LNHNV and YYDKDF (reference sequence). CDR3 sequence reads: CATSRARTAGELFF. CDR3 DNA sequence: TGTGCCACCAGCAGAGCACGCACGGCCGGGGAGCTGTTTTTT.

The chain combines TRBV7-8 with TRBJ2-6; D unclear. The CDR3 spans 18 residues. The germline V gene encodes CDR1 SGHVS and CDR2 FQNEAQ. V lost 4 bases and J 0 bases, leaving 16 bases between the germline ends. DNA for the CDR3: TGTGCCAGCAGCTACTTTCAGGCCCAGTCCTCTGGGGCCAACGTCCTGACTTTC. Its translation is CASSYFQAQSSGANVLTF.

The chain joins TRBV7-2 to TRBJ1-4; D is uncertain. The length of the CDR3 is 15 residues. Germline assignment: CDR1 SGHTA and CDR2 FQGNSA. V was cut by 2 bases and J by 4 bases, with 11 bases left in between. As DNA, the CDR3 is TGTGCCAGCAGCTTAAGGCTCCGCGGTAATGAAAAACTGTTTTTT. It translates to CASSLRLRGNEKLFF. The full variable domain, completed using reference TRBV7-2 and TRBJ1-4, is GAGVSQSPSNKVTEKGKDVELRCDPISGHTALYWYRQSLGQGLEFLIYFQGNSAPDKSGLPSDRFSAERTGGSVSTLTIQRTQQEDSAVYLCASSLRLRGNEKLFFGSGTQLSVL.

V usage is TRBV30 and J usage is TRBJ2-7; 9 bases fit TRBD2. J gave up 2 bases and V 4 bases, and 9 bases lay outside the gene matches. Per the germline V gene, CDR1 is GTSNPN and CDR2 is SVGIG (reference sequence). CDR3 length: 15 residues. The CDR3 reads CAWTPVLAGAYEQYF. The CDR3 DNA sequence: TGTGCCTGGACCCCGGTCTTAGCGGGAGCCTACGAGCAGTACTTC.

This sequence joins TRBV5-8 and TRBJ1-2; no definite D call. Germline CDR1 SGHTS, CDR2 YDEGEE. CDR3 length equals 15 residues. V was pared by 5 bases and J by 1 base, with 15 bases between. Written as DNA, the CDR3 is TGTGCCAGCAGATCCCAGCGGATAATTAACTATGGCTACACCTTC. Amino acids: CASRSQRIINYGYTF.

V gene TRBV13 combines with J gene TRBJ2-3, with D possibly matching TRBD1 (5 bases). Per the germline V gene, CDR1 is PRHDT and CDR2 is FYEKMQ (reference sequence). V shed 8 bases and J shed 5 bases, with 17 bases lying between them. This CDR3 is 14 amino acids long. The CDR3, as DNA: TGTGCCAGCGGATATCAGGGTTTGGTAGATACGCAGTATTTT. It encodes CASGYQGLVDTQYF.

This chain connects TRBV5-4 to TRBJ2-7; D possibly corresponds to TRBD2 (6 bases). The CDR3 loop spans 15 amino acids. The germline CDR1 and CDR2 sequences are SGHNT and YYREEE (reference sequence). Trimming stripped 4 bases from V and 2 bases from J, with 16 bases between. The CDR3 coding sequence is TGTGCCAGCAGCCCGGTGGGCGGGACCACCTACGAGCAGTACTTC. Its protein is CASSPVGGTTYEQYF.

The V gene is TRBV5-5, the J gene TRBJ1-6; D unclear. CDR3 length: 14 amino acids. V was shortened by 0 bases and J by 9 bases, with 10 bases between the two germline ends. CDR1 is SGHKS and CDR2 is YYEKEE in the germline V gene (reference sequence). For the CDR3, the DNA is TGTGCCAGCAGCTTGGGGCTCTCTGTTTCACCCCTCCACTTT. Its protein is CASSLGLSVSPLHF.

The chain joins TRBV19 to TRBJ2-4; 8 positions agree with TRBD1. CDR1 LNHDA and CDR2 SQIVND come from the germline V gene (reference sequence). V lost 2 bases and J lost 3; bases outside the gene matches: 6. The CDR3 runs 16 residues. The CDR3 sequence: CASSITGQGYKNIQYF. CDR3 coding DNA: TGTGCCAGTAGTATAACAGGACAGGGTTACAAAAACATTCAGTACTTC.

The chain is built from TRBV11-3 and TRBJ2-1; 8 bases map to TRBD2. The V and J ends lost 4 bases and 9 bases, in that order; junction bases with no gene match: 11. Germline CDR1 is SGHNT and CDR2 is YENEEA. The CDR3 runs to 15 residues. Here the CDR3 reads CASSYSGGLTIEQFF. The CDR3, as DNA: TGTGCCAGCAGCTACTCGGGGGGGTTAACCATTGAGCAGTTCTTC.

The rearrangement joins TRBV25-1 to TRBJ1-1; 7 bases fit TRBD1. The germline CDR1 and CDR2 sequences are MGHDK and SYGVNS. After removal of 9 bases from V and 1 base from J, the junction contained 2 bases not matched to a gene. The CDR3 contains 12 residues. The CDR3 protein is CASHRGNTEAFF. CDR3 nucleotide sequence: TGTGCCAGTCACAGGGGGAACACTGAAGCTTTCTTT.

DNA for the CDR3: TGTGCCAGCAGCTTGGCTAGCTCCTACAATGAGCAGTTCTTC. Amino acids: CASSLASSYNEQFF. The V call is TRBV5-4, the J call TRBJ2-1; no definite D call. Germline assignment: CDR1 SGHNT and CDR2 YYREEE (reference sequence). V was cut by 0 bases and J by 0 bases, with 4 bases left in between. CDR3 length: 14 amino acids.

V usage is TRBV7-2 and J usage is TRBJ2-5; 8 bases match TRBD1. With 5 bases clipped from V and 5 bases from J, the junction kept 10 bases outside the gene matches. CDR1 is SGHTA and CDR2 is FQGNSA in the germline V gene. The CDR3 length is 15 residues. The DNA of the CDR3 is TGTGCCAGCAGCACCCGGACAGGGATTAGGGAGACCCAGTACTTC. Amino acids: CASSTRTGIRETQYF.

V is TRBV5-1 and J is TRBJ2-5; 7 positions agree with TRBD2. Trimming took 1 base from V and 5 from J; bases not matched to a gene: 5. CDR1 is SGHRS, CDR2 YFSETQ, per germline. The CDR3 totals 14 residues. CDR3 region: CASSLTGGVETQYF. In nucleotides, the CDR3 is TGCGCCAGCAGCTTGACGGGGGGTGTCGAGACCCAGTACTTC.

Here the CDR3 reads CAWSPGAFEAFF. Here the CDR3 DNA reads TGTGCCTGGAGCCCAGGGGCGTTTGAAGCTTTCTTT. The chain links TRBV30 to TRBJ1-1; maybe TRBD1 (6 bases). The CDR3 is 12 amino acids. Germline V lookup: CDR1 GTSNPN, CDR2 SVGIG (reference sequence). V was pared by 3 bases and J by 7 bases, with 12 bases between.

Here the CDR3 reads CAWSLQGHNYGYTF. DNA for the CDR3: TGTGCCTGGTCGCTTCAGGGGCATAACTATGGCTACACCTTC. The chain has TRBV30 and TRBJ1-2, with D perhaps TRBD1 (6 bases). The CDR3 consists of 14 residues. Germline assignment: CDR1 GTSNPN and CDR2 SVGIG (reference sequence). V dropped 5 bases and J dropped 1 base, with 14 bases sitting between them. Complete variable domain (other parts from reference TRBV30 and TRBJ1-2): SQTIHQWPATLVQPVGSPLSLECTVEGTSNPNLYWYRQAAGRGLQLLFYSVGIGQISSEVPQNLSASRPQDRQFILSSKKLLLSDSGFYLCAWSLQGHNYGYTFGSGTRLTVV.

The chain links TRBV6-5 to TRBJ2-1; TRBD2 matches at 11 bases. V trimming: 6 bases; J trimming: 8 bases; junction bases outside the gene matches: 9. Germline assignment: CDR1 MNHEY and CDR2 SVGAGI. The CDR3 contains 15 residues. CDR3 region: CASSPRLAGRDEQFF. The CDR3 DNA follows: TGTGCCAGCAGCCCCCGACTAGCGGGGAGGGATGAGCAGTTCTTC.

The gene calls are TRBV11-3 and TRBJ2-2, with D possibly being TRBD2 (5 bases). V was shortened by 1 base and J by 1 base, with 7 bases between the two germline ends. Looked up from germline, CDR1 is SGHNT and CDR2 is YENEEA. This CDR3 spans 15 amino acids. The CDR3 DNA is TGTGCCAGCAGCTTAGCCGGGGTGAACACCGGGGAGCTGTTTTTT. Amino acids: CASSLAGVNTGELFF. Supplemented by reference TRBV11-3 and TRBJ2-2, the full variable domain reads EAGVVQSPRYKIIEKKQPVAFWCNPISGHNTLYWYLQNLGQGPELLIRYENEEAVDDSQLPKDRFSAERLKGVDSTLKIQPAELGDSAVYLCASSLAGVNTGELFFGEGSRLTVL.